The rows below give T cell receptor beta chains drawn from one sample of a study of brain T cells in children with intractable seizures. Using immunoSEQ multiplex PCR, the repertoire was profiled, and TCRdb retains in-frame clones only, with some absent. The sample carries about 340,000 clones, about 93% recorded once. This specimen was peripheral blood, taken more than 4 months after surgery. The receptors shown here come from a boy under two years old with tuberous sclerosis and intractable seizures. Both conserved end residues are part of each CDR3. Fields, in order: J gene, D gene, V gene, CDR3 protein, CDR3 DNA. The D gene is left open where the match is weak.

J gene: TRBJ1-5; D gene: NA; V gene: TRBV5-1; CDR3 protein: CASSTGGPNQPQHF; CDR3 DNA: TGCGCCAGCAGCACCGGGGGGCCAAATCAGCCCCAGCATTTT
J gene: TRBJ1-2; D gene: NA; V gene: TRBV5-1; CDR3 protein: CASSLMMGRDHYGYTF; CDR3 DNA: TGCGCCAGCAGCTTGATGATGGGAAGGGATCACTATGGCTACACCTTC
J gene: TRBJ1-2; D gene: NA; V gene: TRBV7-9; CDR3 protein: CASSLDGYGYTF; CDR3 DNA: TGTGCCAGCAGCTTAGATGGCTATGGCTACACCTTC
J gene: TRBJ2-1; D gene: NA; V gene: TRBV30; CDR3 protein: CAWSALEYNEQFF; CDR3 DNA: TGTGCCTGGAGTGCACTAGAATACAATGAGCAGTTCTTC
J gene: TRBJ1-5; D gene: NA; V gene: TRBV3-1/TRBV3-2; CDR3 protein: CASSQDPGPQHF; CDR3 DNA: TGTGCCAGCAGCCAAGACCCGGGCCCCCAGCATTTT
J gene: TRBJ2-7; D gene: TRBD1; V gene: TRBV27; CDR3 protein: CASRPYTGTGPYEQYF; CDR3 DNA: TGTGCCAGCAGGCCGTATACCGGGACAGGCCCCTACGAGCAGTACTTC
J gene: TRBJ1-2; D gene: TRBD1; V gene: TRBV7-9; CDR3 protein: CASSSRGLDGYTF; CDR3 DNA: TGTGCCAGCAGCTCCAGGGGGCTCGATGGCTACACCTTC
J gene: TRBJ1-2; D gene: NA; V gene: TRBV5-6; CDR3 protein: CASSFWRDPPYYGYTF; CDR3 DNA: TGTGCCAGCAGCTTCTGGAGGGACCCACCTTACTATGGCTACACCTTC
J gene: TRBJ2-2; D gene: NA; V gene: TRBV28; CDR3 protein: CASSPWTKAGELFF; CDR3 DNA: TGTGCCAGCAGTCCTTGGACGAAGGCCGGGGAGCTGTTTTTT
J gene: TRBJ1-2; D gene: NA; V gene: TRBV5-5; CDR3 protein: CASSLSSPSTGFNYGYTF; CDR3 DNA: TGTGCCAGCAGCTTGTCCTCTCCCTCGACAGGTTTCAACTATGGCTACACCTTC
J gene: TRBJ1-1; D gene: NA; V gene: TRBV27; CDR3 protein: CASSLRGTEAFF; CDR3 DNA: TGTGCCAGCAGTTTGAGGGGGACTGAAGCTTTCTTT
J gene: TRBJ2-5; D gene: NA; V gene: TRBV30; CDR3 protein: CAWSSGSSPETQYF; CDR3 DNA: TGTGCCTGGAGTAGCGGGTCGTCCCCGGAGACCCAGTACTTC